This paragraph covers one TCR beta chain sequence. Its target is not known. One end of the junction fails to match germline, which may point to a read error. These data belong to a study of cytomegalovirus exposure and HLA in healthy donors. Whole-study results and caveats: A link between a missense DCLRE1C variant and TCR beta V- and J-gene trimming emerged from a later analysis. Donors were assumed by presence/absence analyses to have roughly uniform sequencing depth.

Germline values: CDR1 MNHEY, CDR2 SMNVEV (reference sequence). The CDR3 runs 20 residues. With 60 Vbeta and 13 Jbeta primers, the PCR was carried out. Generated by immunoSEQ multiplex PCR, the TCRdb table keeps only in-frame clones and is missing some. The sample yields approximately 200,000 clones, 75% to 90% seen once. The sample was PBMCs. The genes are TRBV27 and TRBJ2-4; 10 bases fit TRBD2. This TCR was recovered from a woman aged 45-65 years in good health and CMV-seropositive. As DNA, the CDR3 is TGTGCCAGCAGTCCTTTTTTAGCGGGAGGCCTATCATTAGCCAAAAACAGTCAGTACTTC. Its protein product is CASSPFLAGGLSLAKNSQYF.